Following are 2 T cell receptor beta chains from one sample sequenced in a study of shared clonotypes between healthy human individuals. Clones were read by immunoSEQ multiplex PCR, and TCRdb kept only the in-frame ones, dropping some. This sample has 2 million to 2.5 million clones, with approximately 94% found just once. The sample comprised naive CD4+ T cells sorted from blood. The subset: CD45RA+ positively selected. These receptors were taken from a man between 18 and 29 years old in good health.

The J gene is TRBJ2-1, the V gene TRBV5-1; 8 bases align to TRBD2. V gave up 4 bases and J gave up 5 bases; unmatched junction bases: 11. The germline CDR1 and CDR2 sequences are SGHRS and YFSETQ. The CDR3 is 16 residues long. The CDR3 sequence: CASSPLGRRGDNEQFF. The DNA for the CDR3 is TGCGCCAGCAGCCCCCTAGGGAGGCGGGGGGACAATGAGCAGTTCTTC.

J is TRBJ2-7 and V is TRBV7-9, with 9 bases that match TRBD1. With 5 bases clipped from V and 3 bases from J, the junction kept 8 bases outside the gene matches. Germline V CDR1 and CDR2: SEHNR, FQNEAQ (reference sequence). This CDR3 contains 15 residues. CDR3 amino acids: CASSRPGTGFYEQYF. The CDR3 DNA reads TGTGCCAGCAGCCGTCCCGGGACAGGGTTCTACGAGCAGTACTTC.